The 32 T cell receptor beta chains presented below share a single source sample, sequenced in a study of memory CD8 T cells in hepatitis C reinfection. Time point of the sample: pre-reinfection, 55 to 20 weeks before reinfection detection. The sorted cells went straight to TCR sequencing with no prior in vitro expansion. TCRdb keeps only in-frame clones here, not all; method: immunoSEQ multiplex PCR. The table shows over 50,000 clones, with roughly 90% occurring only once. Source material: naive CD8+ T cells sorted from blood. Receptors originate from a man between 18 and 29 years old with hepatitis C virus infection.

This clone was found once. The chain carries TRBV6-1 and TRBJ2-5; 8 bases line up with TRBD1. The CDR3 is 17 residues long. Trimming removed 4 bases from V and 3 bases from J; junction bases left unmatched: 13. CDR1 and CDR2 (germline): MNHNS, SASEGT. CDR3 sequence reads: CASSAAVIGTGEETQYF. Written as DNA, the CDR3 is TGTGCCAGCAGTGCCGCGGTGATTGGGACAGGAGAAGAGACCCAGTACTTC.

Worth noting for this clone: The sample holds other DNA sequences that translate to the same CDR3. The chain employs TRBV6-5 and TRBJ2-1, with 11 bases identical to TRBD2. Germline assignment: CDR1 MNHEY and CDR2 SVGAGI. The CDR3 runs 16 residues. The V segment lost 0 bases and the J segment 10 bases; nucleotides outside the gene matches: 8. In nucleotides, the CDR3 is TGTGCCAGCAGTTACTCGAGTGGCCTAGCGGGAGGAGAGCAGTTCTTC. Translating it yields CASSYSSGLAGGEQFF.

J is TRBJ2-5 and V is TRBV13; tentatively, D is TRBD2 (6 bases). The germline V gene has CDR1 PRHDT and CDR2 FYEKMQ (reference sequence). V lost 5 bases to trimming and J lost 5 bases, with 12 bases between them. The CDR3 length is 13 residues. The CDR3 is CASSHEGGETQYF. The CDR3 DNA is TGTGCCAGCAGCCATGAAGGAGGGGAGACCCAGTACTTC.

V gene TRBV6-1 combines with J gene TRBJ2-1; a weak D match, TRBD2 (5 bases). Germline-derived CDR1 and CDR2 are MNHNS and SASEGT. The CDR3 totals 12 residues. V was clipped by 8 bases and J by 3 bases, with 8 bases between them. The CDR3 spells CASGRGYNEQFF. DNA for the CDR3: TGTGCCAGCGGACGGGGCTACAATGAGCAGTTCTTC.

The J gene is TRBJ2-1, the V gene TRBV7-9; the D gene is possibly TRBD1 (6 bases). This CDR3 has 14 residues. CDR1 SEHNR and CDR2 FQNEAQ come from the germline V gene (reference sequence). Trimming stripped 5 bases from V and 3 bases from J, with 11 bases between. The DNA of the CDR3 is TGTGCCAGCAGCGACCAGGGGTACTACAATGAGCAGTTCTTC. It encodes CASSDQGYYNEQFF.

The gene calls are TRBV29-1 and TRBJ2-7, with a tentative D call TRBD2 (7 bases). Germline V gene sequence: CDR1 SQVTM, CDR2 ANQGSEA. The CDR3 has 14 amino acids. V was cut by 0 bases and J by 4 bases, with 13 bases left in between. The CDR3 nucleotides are TGCAGCGTTGAAGATCGGGGGGCGCAATACGAGCAGTACTTC. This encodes CSVEDRGAQYEQYF.

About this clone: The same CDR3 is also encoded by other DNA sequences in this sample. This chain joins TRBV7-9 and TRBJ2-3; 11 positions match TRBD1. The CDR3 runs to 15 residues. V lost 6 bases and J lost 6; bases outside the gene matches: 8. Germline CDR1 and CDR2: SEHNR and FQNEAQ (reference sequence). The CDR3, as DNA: TGTGCCAGCAGATCTGGACAGGGGGCACCCGATACGCAGTATTTT. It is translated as CASRSGQGAPDTQYF.

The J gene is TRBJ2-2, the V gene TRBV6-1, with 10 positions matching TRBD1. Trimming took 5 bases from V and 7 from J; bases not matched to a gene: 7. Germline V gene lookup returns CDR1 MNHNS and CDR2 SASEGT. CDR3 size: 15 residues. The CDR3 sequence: CASSSGTGDVGELFF. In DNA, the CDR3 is TGTGCCAGCAGTTCCGGGACAGGGGATGTCGGGGAGCTGTTTTTT.

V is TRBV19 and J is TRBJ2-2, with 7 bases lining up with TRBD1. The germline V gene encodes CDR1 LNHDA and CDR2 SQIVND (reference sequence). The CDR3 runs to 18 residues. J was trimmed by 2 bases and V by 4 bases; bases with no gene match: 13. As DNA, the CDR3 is TGTGCCAGTAGTACCCTGACAGGGAAGACAACCAACACCGGGGAGCTGTTTTTT. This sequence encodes CASSTLTGKTTNTGELFF.

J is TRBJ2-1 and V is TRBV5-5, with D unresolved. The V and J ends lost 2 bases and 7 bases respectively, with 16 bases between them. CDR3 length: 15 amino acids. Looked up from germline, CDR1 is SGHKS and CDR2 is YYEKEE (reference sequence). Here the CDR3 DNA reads TGTGCCAGCAGCTTAGAGTCTTTCCAGGTGAATGAGCAGTTCTTC. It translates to CASSLESFQVNEQFF.

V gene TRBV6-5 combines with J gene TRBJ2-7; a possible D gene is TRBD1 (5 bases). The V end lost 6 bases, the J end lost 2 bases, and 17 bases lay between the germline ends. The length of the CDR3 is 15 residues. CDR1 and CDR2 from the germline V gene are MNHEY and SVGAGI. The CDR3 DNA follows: TGTGCCAGCAGGCAGGGCCCCGGCTTTCCCTACGAGCAGTACTTC. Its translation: CASRQGPGFPYEQYF.

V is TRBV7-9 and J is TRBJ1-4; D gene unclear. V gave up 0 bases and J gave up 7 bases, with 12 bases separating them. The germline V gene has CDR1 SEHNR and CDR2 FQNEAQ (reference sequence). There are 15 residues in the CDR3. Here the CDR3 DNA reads TGTGCCAGCAGCTTAGCCTTATACTACCCTGAAAAACTGTTTTTT. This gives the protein CASSLALYYPEKLFF.

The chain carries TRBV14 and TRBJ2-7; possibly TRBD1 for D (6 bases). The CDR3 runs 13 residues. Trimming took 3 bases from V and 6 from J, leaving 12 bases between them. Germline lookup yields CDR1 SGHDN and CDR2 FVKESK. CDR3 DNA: TGTGCCAGCAGCCAGCTAGGGGGTCCCGAGCAGTACTTC. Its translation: CASSQLGGPEQYF. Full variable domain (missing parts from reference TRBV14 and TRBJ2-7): EAGVTQFPSHSVIEKGQTVTLRCDPISGHDNLYWYRRVMGKEIKFLLHFVKESKQDESGMPNNRFLAERTGGTYSTLKVQPAELEDSGVYFCASSQLGGPEQYFGPGTRLTVT.

The DNA of the CDR3 is TGTGCCAGCAGCTGGACTAGCGGGGAGTACAATGAGCAGTTCTTC. It yields the protein CASSWTSGEYNEQFF. V is TRBV11-2 and J is TRBJ2-1, with 12 bases identical to TRBD2. This CDR3 region has 15 residues. V trimming: 4 bases; J trimming: 4 bases; junction bases outside the gene matches: 2. CDR1 SGHAT and CDR2 FQNNGV come from the germline V gene.

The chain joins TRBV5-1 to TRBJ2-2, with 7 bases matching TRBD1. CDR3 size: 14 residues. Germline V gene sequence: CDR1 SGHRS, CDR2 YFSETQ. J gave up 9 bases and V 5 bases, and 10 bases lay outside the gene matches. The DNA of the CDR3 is TGCGCCAGCAGTCCTGCACAGGGGAGAAGGGAGCTGTTTTTT. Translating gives CASSPAQGRRELFF.

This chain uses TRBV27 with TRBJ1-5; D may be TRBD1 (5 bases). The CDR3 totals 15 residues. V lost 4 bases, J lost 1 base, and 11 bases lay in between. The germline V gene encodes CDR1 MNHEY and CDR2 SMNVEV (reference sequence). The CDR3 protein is CASSSRRESNQPQHF. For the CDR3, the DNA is TGTGCCAGCAGTTCCCGCAGGGAAAGCAATCAGCCCCAGCATTTT.

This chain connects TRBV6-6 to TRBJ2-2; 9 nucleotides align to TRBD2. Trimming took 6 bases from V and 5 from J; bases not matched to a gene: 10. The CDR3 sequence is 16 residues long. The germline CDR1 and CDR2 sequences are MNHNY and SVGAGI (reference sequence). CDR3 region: CASRDEGLARTGELFF. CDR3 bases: TGTGCCAGCAGAGACGAGGGACTAGCTAGGACCGGGGAGCTGTTTTTT.

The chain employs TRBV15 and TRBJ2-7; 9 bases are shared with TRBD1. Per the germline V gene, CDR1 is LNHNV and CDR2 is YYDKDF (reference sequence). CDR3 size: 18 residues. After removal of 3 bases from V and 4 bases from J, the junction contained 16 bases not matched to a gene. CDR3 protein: CATSSVPGQGTGLYEQYF. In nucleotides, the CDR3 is TGTGCCACCAGCAGCGTCCCGGGACAGGGCACCGGCCTATACGAGCAGTACTTC.

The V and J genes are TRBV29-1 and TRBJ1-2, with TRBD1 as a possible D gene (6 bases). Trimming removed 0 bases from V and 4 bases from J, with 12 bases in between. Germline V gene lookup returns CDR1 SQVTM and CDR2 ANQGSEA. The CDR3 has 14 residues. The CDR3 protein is CSVEDRGGSYGYTF. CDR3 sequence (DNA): TGCAGCGTTGAAGATCGTGGGGGCAGCTATGGCTACACCTTC.

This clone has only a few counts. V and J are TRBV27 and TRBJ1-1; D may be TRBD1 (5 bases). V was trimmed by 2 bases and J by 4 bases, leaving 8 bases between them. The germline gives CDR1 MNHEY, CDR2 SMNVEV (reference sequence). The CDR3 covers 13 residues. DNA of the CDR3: TGTGCCAGCAGTTTAGCGGGGGGCACTGAAGCTTTCTTT. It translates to CASSLAGGTEAFF.

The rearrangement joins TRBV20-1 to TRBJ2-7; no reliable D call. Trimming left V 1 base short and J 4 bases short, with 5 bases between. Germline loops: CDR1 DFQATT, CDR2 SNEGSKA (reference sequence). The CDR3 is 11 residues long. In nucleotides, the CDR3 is TGCAGTGCTAGAGCTCCTTACGAGCAGTACTTC. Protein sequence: CSARAPYEQYF.

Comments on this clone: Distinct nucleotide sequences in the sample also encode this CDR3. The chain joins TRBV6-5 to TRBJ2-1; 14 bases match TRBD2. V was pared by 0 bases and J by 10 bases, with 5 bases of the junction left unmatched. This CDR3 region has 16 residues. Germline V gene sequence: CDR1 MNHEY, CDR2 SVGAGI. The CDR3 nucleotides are TGTGCCAGCAGTTACTCATCCGGACTAGCGGGGGGCGAGCAGTTCTTC. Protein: CASSYSSGLAGGEQFF.

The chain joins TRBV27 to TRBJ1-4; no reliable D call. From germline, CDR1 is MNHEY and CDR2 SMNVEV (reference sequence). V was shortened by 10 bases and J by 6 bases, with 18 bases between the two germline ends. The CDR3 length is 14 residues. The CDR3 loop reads CATAAAALDEKLFF. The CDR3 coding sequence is TGTGCCACAGCAGCGGCAGCGTTAGATGAAAAACTGTTTTTT. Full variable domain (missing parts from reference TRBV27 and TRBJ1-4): EAQVTQNPRYLITVTGKKLTVTCSQNMNHEYMSWYRQDPGLGLRQIYYSMNVEVTDKGDVPEGYKVSRKEKRNFPLILESPSPNQTSLYFCATAAAALDEKLFFGSGTQLSVL.

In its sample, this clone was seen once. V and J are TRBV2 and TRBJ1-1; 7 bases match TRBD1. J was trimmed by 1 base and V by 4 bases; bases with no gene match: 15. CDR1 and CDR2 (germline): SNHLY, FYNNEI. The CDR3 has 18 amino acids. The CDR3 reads CASSAILIRDSGNTEAFF. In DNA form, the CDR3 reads TGTGCCAGCAGTGCCATCCTTATCCGGGACAGTGGGAACACTGAAGCTTTCTTT. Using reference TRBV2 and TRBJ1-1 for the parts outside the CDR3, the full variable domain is EPEVTQTPSHQVTQMGQEVILRCVPISNHLYFYWYRQILGQKVEFLVSFYNNEISEKSEIFDDQFSVERPDGSNFTLKIRSTKLEDSAMYFCASSAILIRDSGNTEAFFGQGTRLTVV.

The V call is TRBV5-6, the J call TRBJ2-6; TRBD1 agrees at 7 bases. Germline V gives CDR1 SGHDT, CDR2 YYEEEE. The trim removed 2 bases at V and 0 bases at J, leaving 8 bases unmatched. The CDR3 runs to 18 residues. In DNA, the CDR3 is TGTGCCAGCAGCTTAAAACAGGGGCGATACTCTGGGGCCAACGTCCTGACTTTC. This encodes CASSLKQGRYSGANVLTF.

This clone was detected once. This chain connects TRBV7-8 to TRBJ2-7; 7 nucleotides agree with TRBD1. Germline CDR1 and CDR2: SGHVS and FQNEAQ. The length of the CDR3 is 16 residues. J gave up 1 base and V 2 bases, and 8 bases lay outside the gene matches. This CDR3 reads CASSLYDRVTSYEQYV. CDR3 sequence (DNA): TGTGCCAGCAGCTTATACGACAGGGTTACATCCTACGAGCAGTACGTC.

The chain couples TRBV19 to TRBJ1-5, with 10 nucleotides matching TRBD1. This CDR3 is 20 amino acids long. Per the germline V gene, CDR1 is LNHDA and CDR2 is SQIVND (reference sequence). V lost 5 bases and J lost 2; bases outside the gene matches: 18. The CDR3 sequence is CASSDPTGGAMMHGNQPQHF. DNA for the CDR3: TGTGCCAGTAGTGACCCGACAGGGGGCGCGATGATGCATGGCAATCAGCCCCAGCATTTT.

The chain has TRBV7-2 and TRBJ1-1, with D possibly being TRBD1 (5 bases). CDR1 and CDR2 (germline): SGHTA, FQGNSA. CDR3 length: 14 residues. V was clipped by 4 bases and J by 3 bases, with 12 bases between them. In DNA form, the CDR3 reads TGTGCCAGCAGCTCGGGGGACTTCTACACTGAAGCTTTCTTT. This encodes CASSSGDFYTEAFF.

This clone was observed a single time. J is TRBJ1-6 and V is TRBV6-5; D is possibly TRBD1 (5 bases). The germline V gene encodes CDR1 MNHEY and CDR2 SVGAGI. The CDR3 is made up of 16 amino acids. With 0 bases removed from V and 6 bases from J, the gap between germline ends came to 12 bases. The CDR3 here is CASSYSTGGANSPLHF. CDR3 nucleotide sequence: TGTGCCAGCAGTTACTCGACGGGAGGGGCTAATTCACCCCTCCACTTT.

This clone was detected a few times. Here the CDR3 reads CASSSGTGAGNTIYF. CDR3 coding DNA: TGCGCCAGCAGCTCCGGGACAGGGGCTGGAAACACCATATATTTT. J is TRBJ1-3 and V is TRBV5-1; TRBD1 matches 10 bases. The germline V gene has CDR1 SGHRS and CDR2 YFSETQ. This CDR3 region has 15 residues. After removal of 3 bases from V and 2 bases from J, the junction contained 2 bases not matched to a gene. Supplemented by reference TRBV5-1 and TRBJ1-3, the full variable domain reads KAGVTQTPRYLIKTRGQQVTLSCSPISGHRSVSWYQQTPGQGLQFLFEYFSETQRNKGNFPGRFSGRQFSNSRSEMNVSTLELGDSALYLCASSSGTGAGNTIYFGEGSWLTVV.

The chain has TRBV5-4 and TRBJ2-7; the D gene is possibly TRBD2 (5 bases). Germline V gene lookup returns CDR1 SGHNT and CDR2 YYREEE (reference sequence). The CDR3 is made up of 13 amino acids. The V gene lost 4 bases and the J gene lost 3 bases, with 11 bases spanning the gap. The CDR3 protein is CASSPGVSYEQYF. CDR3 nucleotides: TGTGCCAGCAGCCCCGGGGTTAGCTACGAGCAGTACTTC.

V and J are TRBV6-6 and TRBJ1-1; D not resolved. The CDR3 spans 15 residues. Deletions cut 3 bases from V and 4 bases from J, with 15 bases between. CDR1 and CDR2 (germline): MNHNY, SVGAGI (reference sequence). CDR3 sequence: CASSYVPGSVTEAFF. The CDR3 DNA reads TGTGCCAGCAGTTATGTTCCGGGGAGTGTCACTGAAGCTTTCTTT.